A single sample gave rise to the 18 T cell receptor beta chains below, sequenced in a study of T cell repertoires in cytomegalovirus infection. TCRdb used MiXCR to reprocess the reads, holding one entry per CDR3 protein. The sample shows around 260,000 distinct CDR3 sequences, 8% to 9.5% of them seen only once. Material for sequencing was PBMCs. Receptors were obtained from a human donor in good health (CMV status not recorded). Some clones in this sample may be carry-over from other donors' samples.

In this sample, this clonotype turned up a few times. The rearrangement uses TRBV7-6 and TRBJ1-1; 10 positions agree with TRBD1. V dropped 5 bases and J dropped 11; count of bases not matched to a gene: 14. This CDR3 has 15 amino acids. Germline CDR1 and CDR2: SGHVS and FNYEAQ. CDR3: CASSASPGQGRRAFF. The CDR3 coding sequence is TGTGCCAGCAGCGCAAGCCCGGGACAGGGGAGACGTGCTTTCTTT. Looking up the rest from reference TRBV7-6 and TRBJ1-1 gives the full variable domain: GAGVSQSPRYKVTKRGQDVALRCDPISGHVSLYWYRQALGQGPEFLTYFNYEAQQDKSGLPNDRFSAERPEGSISTLTIQRTEQRDSAMYRCASSASPGQGRRAFFGQGTRLTVV.

Many counts were recorded for this clonotype. The rearrangement links TRBV6-2 or TRBV6-3 to TRBJ2-7; perhaps TRBD2 as D (5 bases). V dropped 10 bases and J dropped 4 bases, with 11 bases sitting between them. There are 11 residues in the CDR3. Germline V gene lookup returns CDR1 MNHEY and CDR2 SVGEGT. CDR3 DNA sequence: TGTGCCACCGGGGATGAATACGAGCAGTACTTC. Residues: CATGDEYEQYF.

Of note for this clonotype: The conserved phenylalanine or tryptophan normally closing the CDR3 is absent here, so this likely arose from a read error. V and J are TRBV7-2 and TRBJ2-5; D possibly uses TRBD1 or TRBD2 (5 bases each). Trimming took 2 bases from V and 5 from J, leaving 12 bases between them. The germline gives CDR1 SGHTA, CDR2 FQGNSA. This CDR3 is built from 14 residues. Written as DNA, the CDR3 is TGTGCCAGCAGCTTATCAGGGCGAGGGGAGACCCAGTACCTC. This encodes CASSLSGRGETQYL.

The chain employs TRBV5-1 and TRBJ2-1; the match to TRBD2 covers 10 bases. After removal of 2 bases from V and 7 bases from J, the junction contained 9 bases not matched to a gene. The CDR3 has 16 residues. From germline, CDR1 is SGHRS and CDR2 YFSETQ. The CDR3 here is CASSFRGAGGRNEQFF. The DNA for the CDR3 is TGCGCCAGCAGCTTTCGAGGAGCGGGGGGGCGTAATGAGCAGTTCTTC.

The sample holds many counts of this clonotype. The chain joins TRBV7-2 to TRBJ1-4; TRBD1 might be the D (5 bases). Germline loops: CDR1 SGHTA, CDR2 FQGNSA. The V gene lost 5 bases and the J gene lost 0 bases, with 10 bases spanning the gap. CDR3 length equals 15 residues. CDR3 sequence (DNA): TGTGCCAGCAGCCCGCGGGGCTCAACTAATGAAAAACTGTTTTTT. Protein product: CASSPRGSTNEKLFF.

The genes are TRBV12-3 or TRBV12-4 and TRBJ1-2; tentative D call: TRBD1 (6 bases). This CDR3 spans 14 amino acids. V shed 8 bases and J shed 5 bases, with 18 bases lying between them. The CDR3 region has the DNA TGTGCCAGCTCCTCGAGGACAGCTAGTTATGGCTACACCTTC. This translates into CASSSRTASYGYTF.

This clonotype was seen repeatedly, ten times or more. The V and J genes are TRBV6-5 and TRBJ2-5; 7 nucleotides line up with TRBD2. Looked up from germline, CDR1 is MNHEY and CDR2 is SVGAGI. The V and J ends lost 2 bases and 5 bases, in that order; junction bases with no gene match: 11. The CDR3 length is 16 residues. The CDR3 sequence: CASSYPGSREKETQYF. As DNA, the CDR3 is TGTGCCAGCAGTTACCCGGGGTCGCGGGAGAAGGAGACCCAGTACTTC.

This chain joins TRBV27 and TRBJ1-1; 7 nucleotides match TRBD1. The CDR3 is 21 residues long. Trimming at V came to 2 bases and at J to 4 bases, leaving 25 bases not matched to a gene. CDR1 is MNHEY and CDR2 is SMNVEV in the germline V gene (reference sequence). The DNA for the CDR3 is TGTGCCAGCAGTTTAAATTCTTTGACAGGGACCCCATTCCACCGGGGCACTGAAGCTTTCTTT. It codes for CASSLNSLTGTPFHRGTEAFF.

The chain uses TRBV7-2 and TRBJ2-5; 8 bases line up with TRBD1. The CDR3 extends over 14 amino acids. Losses at the gene ends were 3 bases for V and 1 base for J; bases not matched to a gene: 1. Germline V gives CDR1 SGHTA, CDR2 FQGNSA. The CDR3 nucleotides read TGTGCCAGCAGCTTTACAGGGGGCCAAGAGACCCAGTACTTC. It specifies CASSFTGGQETQYF.

This clonotype was counted ten times or more. This chain uses TRBV27 with TRBJ1-1; a weak D match, TRBD1 (6 bases). V was pared by 6 bases and J by 1 base, with 18 bases between. The CDR3 runs to 16 residues. Germline CDR1 is MNHEY and CDR2 is SMNVEV (reference sequence). CDR3 residues: CASRGGRGLWNTEAFF. The CDR3 nucleotides read TGTGCCAGCAGGGGGGGGCGGGGGCTGTGGAACACTGAAGCTTTCTTT.

This clonotype was seen many times. The V call is TRBV7-2, the J call TRBJ2-2; TRBD1 might be the D (5 bases). CDR3 length equals 13 residues. Germline V gives CDR1 SGHTA, CDR2 FQGNSA. The V end was cut by 1 base, the J end by 7 bases, with 7 bases between. The CDR3 nucleotides are TGTGCCAGCAGCTTAGGGCAGGGCGGGGAGCTGTTTTTT. It specifies CASSLGQGGELFF. Supplemented by reference TRBV7-2 and TRBJ2-2, the full variable domain reads GAGVSQSPSNKVTEKGKDVELRCDPISGHTALYWYRQSLGQGLEFLIYFQGNSAPDKSGLPSDRFSAERTGGSVSTLTIQRTQQEDSAVYLCASSLGQGGELFFGEGSRLTVL.

The genes are TRBV7-6 and TRBJ2-1; 9 nucleotides align to TRBD2. V lost 3 bases, J lost 6 bases, and 6 bases stayed unmatched. Germline V gene sequence: CDR1 SGHVS, CDR2 FNYEAQ. This CDR3 contains 15 residues. This CDR3 is CASSFDGTSLNEQFF. CDR3 bases: TGTGCCAGCAGCTTTGATGGGACTAGCCTCAATGAGCAGTTCTTC.

The chain recombines TRBV6-5 with TRBJ2-5; D is uncertain. CDR3 length: 12 amino acids. Germline CDR1 MNHEY, CDR2 SVGAGI. Trimming removed 0 bases at V and 5 bases at J, with 4 bases between. The CDR3 DNA is TGTGCCAGCAGTTACTCGATGGAGACCCAGTACTTC. It yields the protein CASSYSMETQYF.

At least ten counts were recorded for this clonotype. This chain uses TRBV6-1 with TRBJ1-1; 7 positions agree with TRBD1. Germline V gene lookup returns CDR1 MNHNS and CDR2 SASEGT. With 5 bases clipped from V and 4 bases from J, the junction kept 10 bases outside the gene matches. The CDR3 length is 15 residues. The CDR3 loop is CASSYEGAVATEAFF. The CDR3 region has the DNA TGTGCCAGCAGTTACGAGGGGGCGGTGGCCACTGAAGCTTTCTTT.

This clonotype was seen repeatedly, ten times or more. The chain has TRBV20-1 and TRBJ2-3; TRBD2 is a possible D gene (6 bases). The V end lost 0 bases, the J end lost 0 bases, and 13 bases lay between the germline ends. Germline V lookup: CDR1 DFQATT, CDR2 SNEGSKA (reference sequence). This CDR3 spans 16 amino acids. CDR3 in DNA: TGCAGTGCTAGAGACCGGGAGCGGGCCAGCACAGATACGCAGTATTTT. This encodes CSARDRERASTDTQYF.

The CDR3 DNA reads TGTGCCAGCAGCTCAGGACTAGTTAGGAATGAGCAGTTCTTC. Protein product: CASSSGLVRNEQFF. The chain employs TRBV7-9 and TRBJ2-1, with 7 bases lining up with TRBD2. There are 14 residues in the CDR3. Germline-derived CDR1 and CDR2 are SEHNR and FQNEAQ (reference sequence). With 4 bases clipped from V and 7 bases from J, the junction kept 7 bases outside the gene matches.

This clonotype was observed many times. The chain employs TRBV7-2 and TRBJ1-2; 7 positions match TRBD1. CDR3 size: 14 residues. J lost 8 bases, V lost 1 base, and 7 bases had no gene match. Germline CDR1 SGHTA, CDR2 FQGNSA. The CDR3 region has the DNA TGTGCCAGCAGCTTAGAGGACAGGAGGGGAGGCTACACCTTC. This translates into CASSLEDRRGGYTF.

This clonotype was seen many times. The V and J genes are TRBV7-6 and TRBJ1-4, with a weak D call TRBD1 (6 bases). V lost 5 bases to trimming and J lost 0 bases, with 16 bases between them. This CDR3 is 17 amino acids long. The germline gives CDR1 SGHVS, CDR2 FNYEAQ. CDR3 region: CASSQQGTFATNEKLFF. CDR3 sequence (DNA): TGTGCCAGCAGCCAACAGGGCACCTTTGCAACTAATGAAAAACTGTTTTTT.